These 14 T cell receptor beta chains came from one sample sequenced in a study of blood T cell repertoires in COVID-19. This table comes from immunoSEQ multiplex PCR, and its TCRdb copy is limited to in-frame clones, with some not included. The sample holds around 47,000 clones, about 86% seen once. Sequencing input: peripheral blood. These receptors all come from a human donor in a cohort sampled during active COVID-19.

The rearrangement joins TRBV11-2 to TRBJ1-1; D unresolved. The V and J ends lost 5 bases and 1 base respectively, with 5 bases between them. The CDR3 is 12 amino acids. CDR1 and CDR2 from the germline V gene are SGHAT and FQNNGV. This CDR3 is CASSPQNTEAFF. The CDR3 DNA reads as TGTGCCAGCAGCCCACAGAACACTGAAGCTTTCTTT. The full variable domain, with the rest looked up from reference TRBV11-2 and TRBJ1-1, is EAGVAQSPRYKIIEKRQSVAFWCNPISGHATLYWYQQILGQGPKLLIQFQNNGVVDDSQLPKDRFSAERLKGVDSTLKIQPAKLEDSAVYLCASSPQNTEAFFGQGTRLTVV.

The rearrangement joins TRBV28 to TRBJ1-5; 7 nucleotides match TRBD1. The CDR3 extends over 15 amino acids. Germline V gene data show CDR1 as MDHEN and CDR2 as SYDVKM. Germline trimming cut 6 bases from V and 6 bases from J; bases unmatched to any gene: 11. CDR3 residues: CASRMTGPFSQPQHF. The CDR3 region has the DNA TGTGCCAGCAGGATGACAGGGCCGTTCAGTCAGCCCCAGCATTTT.

The CDR3 nucleotides read TGTGCCAGTAAGGGACAGGGGGTGAACACTGAAGCTTTCTTT. Residues: CASKGQGVNTEAFF. The chain has TRBV19 and TRBJ1-1; TRBD1 aligns across 11 bases. V shed 7 bases and J 0 bases; nucleotides not matched to a gene: 1. CDR3 size: 14 residues. The germline gives CDR1 LNHDA, CDR2 SQIVND (reference sequence).

This chain links TRBV3-1 (or the pseudogene TRBV3-2) with TRBJ1-2; 10 bases agree with TRBD1. Germline-derived CDR1 and CDR2 are LGHDT and YNNKEL (reference sequence). This CDR3 has 15 residues. With V trimmed by 4 bases and J by 8 bases, 10 bases remained unmatched. DNA of the CDR3: TGTGCCAGCAGCCTCACGACAGGGGGCTTAGGGGGCTACACCTTC. This codes for CASSLTTGGLGGYTF.

This chain uses TRBV3-1 (or the pseudogene TRBV3-2) with TRBJ1-5; 8 nucleotides agree with TRBD1. The CDR3 totals 15 residues. The germline gives CDR1 LGHDT, CDR2 YNNKEL (reference sequence). The V gene end was trimmed by 2 bases and the J gene end by 5 bases; junction bases not matched to a gene: 5. The chain's CDR3 is CASSQNRGSDQPQHF. In nucleotides, the CDR3 is TGTGCCAGCAGCCAAAACAGGGGGTCCGATCAGCCCCAGCATTTT.

V and J are TRBV5-1 and TRBJ1-5, with D possibly TRBD1 on 5 matching bases. V was trimmed by 0 bases and J by 1 base, leaving 8 bases between them. Germline V gene lookup returns CDR1 SGHRS and CDR2 YFSETQ. This CDR3 contains 15 residues. CDR3 sequence (DNA): TGCGCCAGCAGCTTGGCCCCAGGGAGCAATCAGCCCCAGCATTTT. This codes for CASSLAPGSNQPQHF.

The chain employs TRBV5-1 and TRBJ2-1; D may be TRBD2 (6 bases). The germline gives CDR1 SGHRS, CDR2 YFSETQ. The CDR3 is made up of 16 amino acids. V was pared by 0 bases and J by 8 bases, with 18 bases between. The CDR3 bases are TGCGCCAGCAGCTTGGCCTCTAGCGAGGTATTCGATGAGCAGTTCTTC. This encodes CASSLASSEVFDEQFF.

The chain has TRBV5-6 and TRBJ2-5; 8 bases fit TRBD1. Losses at the gene ends were 3 bases for V and 1 base for J; bases not matched to a gene: 5. This CDR3 is 15 amino acids long. CDR1 and CDR2 from the germline V gene are SGHDT and YYEEEE. The CDR3 protein is CASSWGGQGQETQYF. The CDR3 DNA is TGTGCCAGCAGCTGGGGAGGACAGGGCCAAGAGACCCAGTACTTC.

The V gene is TRBV5-6, the J gene TRBJ2-7, with 10 bases that match TRBD1. The CDR3 consists of 13 residues. The germline V gene has CDR1 SGHDT and CDR2 YYEEEE. V trimming: 7 bases; J trimming: 3 bases; junction bases outside the gene matches: 4. The CDR3 protein is CASDRDRGYEQYF. The CDR3 DNA reads as TGTGCCAGCGACCGGGACAGGGGCTACGAGCAGTACTTC. Combining the CDR3 with reference TRBV5-6 and TRBJ2-7 gives the whole variable domain DAGVTQSPTHLIKTRGQQVTLRCSPKSGHDTVSWYQQALGQGPQFIFQYYEEEERQRGNFPDRFSGHQFPNYSSELNVNALLLGDSALYLCASDRDRGYEQYFGPGTRLTVT.

The rearrangement uses TRBV6-2 or TRBV6-3 and TRBJ2-5, with 8 nucleotides matching TRBD1. The junction had 9 bases not matched to a gene; V was cut back by 5 bases and J by 7 bases. CDR1 and CDR2 from the germline V gene are MNHEY and SVGEGT. CDR3 size: 14 residues. CDR3 coding DNA: TGTGCCAGCAGTAGACAGACAGGGGTCGCGACCCAGTACTTC. It codes for CASSRQTGVATQYF.

The chain recombines TRBV3-1 (or the pseudogene TRBV3-2) with TRBJ1-1, with a possible D match to TRBD1 (5 bases). CDR1 LGHDT and CDR2 YNNKEL come from the germline V gene (reference sequence). The CDR3 extends over 14 amino acids. V gave up 2 bases and J gave up 0 bases, with 7 bases separating them. This chain's CDR3 is CASSQRGMNTEAFF. The CDR3 nucleotides read TGTGCCAGCAGCCAAAGGGGTATGAACACTGAAGCTTTCTTT.

This rearrangement joins TRBV19 to TRBJ1-2, with a tentative D call TRBD1 (5 bases). Germline lookup yields CDR1 LNHDA and CDR2 SQIVND (reference sequence). The CDR3 covers 14 residues. V was cut by 5 bases and J by 4 bases, with 14 bases left in between. The CDR3 DNA sequence: TGTGCCAGTAGTCCAGGGACCGGGGGCTATGGCTACACCTTC. It is translated as CASSPGTGGYGYTF.

The chain carries TRBV3-1 (or the pseudogene TRBV3-2) and TRBJ2-3; D is possibly TRBD1 (6 bases). Trimming took 0 bases from V and 2 from J, leaving 12 bases between them. Germline values: CDR1 LGHDT, CDR2 YNNKEL (reference sequence). The CDR3 has 16 amino acids. The CDR3 bases are TGTGCCAGCAGCCAAGATTCGGCAGGGGACACAGATACGCAGTATTTT. As protein: CASSQDSAGDTDTQYF.

This chain links TRBV7-8 with TRBJ2-3, with TRBD2 matching over 8 bases. Germline V gene data show CDR1 as SGHVS and CDR2 as FQNEAQ. This CDR3 is 17 amino acids long. V shed 3 bases and J 2 bases; nucleotides not matched to a gene: 10. CDR3 in DNA: TGTGCCAGCAGCTTTTCAGCCAGCGGGGGCCCCACAGATACGCAGTATTTT. Encoded protein: CASSFSASGGPTDTQYF.